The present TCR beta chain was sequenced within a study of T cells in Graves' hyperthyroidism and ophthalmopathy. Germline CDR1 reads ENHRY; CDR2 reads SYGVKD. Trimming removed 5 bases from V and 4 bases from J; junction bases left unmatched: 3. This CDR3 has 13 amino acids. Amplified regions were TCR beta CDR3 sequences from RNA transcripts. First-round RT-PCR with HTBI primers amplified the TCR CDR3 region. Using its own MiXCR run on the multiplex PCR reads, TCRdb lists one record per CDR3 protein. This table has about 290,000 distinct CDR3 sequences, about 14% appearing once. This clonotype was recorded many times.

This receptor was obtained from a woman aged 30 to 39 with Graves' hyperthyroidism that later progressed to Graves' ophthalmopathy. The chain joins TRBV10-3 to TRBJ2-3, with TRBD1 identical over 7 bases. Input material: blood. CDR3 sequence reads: CAISQGGSDTQYF. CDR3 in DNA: TGTGCCATCAGTCAAGGGGGCTCAGATACGCAGTATTTT.